This T cell receptor (beta chain) appears in the sequencing data of a study of blood T cells in healthy people across ages. V shed 6 bases, J shed 3 bases, and the junction held 4 bases outside the gene matches. The CDR3 is 13 residues long. Germline V gene lookup returns CDR1 MNHEY and CDR2 SVGEGT. A sample-barcoded 5' primer and a J-beta primer mix were used in a second PCR of about 6 to 12 cycles. TCRdb used MiXCR to reprocess the 5' RACE reads, holding one entry per CDR3 protein. Counted here are 500,000 to 700,000 distinct CDR3 sequences, approximately 30% occurring once; the ten biggest clones make up roughly 14%. This clonotype has at least ten counts.

Input material: blood. The chain carries TRBV6-2 or TRBV6-3 and TRBJ2-7, with 8 bases identical to TRBD1. The sequence was obtained from a woman older than 75 in good health. The CDR3 DNA sequence: TGTGCCAGCAGCGCCACAGGGGGCTACGAGCAGTACTTC. This gives the protein CASSATGGYEQYF.